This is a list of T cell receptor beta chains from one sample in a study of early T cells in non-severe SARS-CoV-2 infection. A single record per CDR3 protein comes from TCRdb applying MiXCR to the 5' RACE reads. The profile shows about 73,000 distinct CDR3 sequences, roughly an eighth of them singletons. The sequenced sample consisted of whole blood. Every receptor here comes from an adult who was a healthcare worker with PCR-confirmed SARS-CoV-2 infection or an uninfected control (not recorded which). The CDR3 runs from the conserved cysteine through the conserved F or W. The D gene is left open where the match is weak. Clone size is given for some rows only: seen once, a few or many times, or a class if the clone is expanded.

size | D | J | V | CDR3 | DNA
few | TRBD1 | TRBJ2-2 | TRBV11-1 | CASSLVTQGQPTGELFF | TGTGCCAGCAGCTTAGTTACGCAGGGACAGCCGACCGGGGAGCTGTTTTTT
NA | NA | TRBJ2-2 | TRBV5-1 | CASAPLGTGELFF | TGCGCCAGCGCACCCTTAGGCACCGGGGAGCTGTTTTTT
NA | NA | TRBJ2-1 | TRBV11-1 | CASSPGVSYNEQFF | TGTGCCAGCTCCCCCGGGGTTTCCTACAATGAGCAGTTCTTC
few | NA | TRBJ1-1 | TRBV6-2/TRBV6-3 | CASRGTEAFF | TGTGCCAGCAGGGGCACTGAAGCTTTCTTT
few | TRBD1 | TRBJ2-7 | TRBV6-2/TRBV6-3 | CASREGQGSSEQYF | TGTGCCAGCAGAGAAGGACAGGGGTCCTCCGAGCAGTACTTC
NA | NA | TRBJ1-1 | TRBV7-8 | CASSSGRYEAFF | TGTGCCAGCAGCTCCGGCCGTTATGAAGCTTTCTTT
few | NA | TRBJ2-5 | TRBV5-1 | CASSLSTTVGETQYF | TGCGCCAGCAGCTTGTCAACGACAGTGGGGGAGACCCAGTACTTC
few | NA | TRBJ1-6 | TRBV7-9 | CASIPAQENSPLHF | TGTGCCAGCATACCGGCCCAGGAAAATTCACCCCTCCACTTT
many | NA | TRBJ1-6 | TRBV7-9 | CASSLDRVSRYTPLHF | TGTGCCAGCAGCTTAGACCGGGTCAGCCGATATACACCCCTCCACTTT
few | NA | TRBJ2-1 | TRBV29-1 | CSVEDPVKGSSYNEQFF | TGCAGCGTTGAAGATCCTGTAAAAGGGAGCTCCTACAATGAGCAGTTCTTC
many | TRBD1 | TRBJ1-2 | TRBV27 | CASSLNRGTYGYTF | TGTGCCAGCAGTTTAAACAGGGGTACTTATGGCTACACCTTC
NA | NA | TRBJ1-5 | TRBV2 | CASSDDSNQPQHF | TGTGCCAGCAGTGACGATAGCAATCAGCCCCAGCATTTT
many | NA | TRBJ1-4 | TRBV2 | CASSGSVGRANEKLFF | TGTGCCAGCAGCGGATCCGTCGGCCGGGCTAATGAAAAACTGTTTTTT
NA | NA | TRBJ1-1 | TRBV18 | CASSPWVLGARGTEAFF | TGTGCCAGCTCACCATGGGTTTTGGGGGCCCGAGGAACTGAAGCTTTCTTT
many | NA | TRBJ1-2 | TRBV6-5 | CASRFLLLTGYGYTF | TGTGCCAGCAGGTTCCTCCTCTTGACAGGCTATGGCTACACCTTC
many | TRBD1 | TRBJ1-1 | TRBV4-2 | CASSRKGQDDTEAFF | TGTGCCAGCAGCCGGAAGGGACAGGATGACACTGAAGCTTTCTTT
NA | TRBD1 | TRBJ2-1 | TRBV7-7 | CASSMNTGDNEQFF | TGTGCCAGCAGCATGAATACAGGGGACAATGAGCAGTTCTTC
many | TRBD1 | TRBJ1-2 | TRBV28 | CASSEGTDYGYTF | TGTGCCAGCAGCGAAGGGACAGACTATGGCTACACCTTC
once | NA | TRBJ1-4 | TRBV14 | CASSQEGDVREKLFF | TGTGCCAGCAGCCAAGAGGGGGACGTGCGCGAAAAACTGTTTTTT
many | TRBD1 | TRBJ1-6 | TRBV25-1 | CASRQTGQYNSPLHF | TGTGCCAGCAGACAAACGGGACAGTATAATTCACCCCTCCACTTT
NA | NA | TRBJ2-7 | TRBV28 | CASSPGAITGRASYEQYF | TGTGCCAGCAGCCCGGGGGCAATTACAGGGAGAGCCTCCTACGAGCAGTACTTC
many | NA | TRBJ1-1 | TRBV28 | CASSRAGLNTEAFF | TGTGCCAGCAGCCGAGCGGGACTGAACACTGAAGCTTTCTTT
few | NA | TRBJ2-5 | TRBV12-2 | CASRLVPKDKQETQYF | TGTGCAAGTCGCTTAGTTCCTAAGGACAAGCAAGAGACCCAGTACTTC